Each of the 2 T cell receptor beta chains below was sequenced from the same sample in a study of CD8 T cells in ankylosing spondylitis. MiXCR was run by TCRdb on the 5' RACE reads, yielding one entry per CDR3 protein. Among about 220,000 distinct CDR3 sequences listed, roughly 24% were seen once. Specimen: blood, either unsorted or a sorted T cell fraction (not recorded which). The receptors shown here come from a male donor with ankylosing spondylitis or in good health (not recorded which).

This clonotype has at least ten counts. The chain employs TRBV12-3 or TRBV12-4 and TRBJ2-7; tentatively, D is TRBD1 (7 bases). Trimming took 4 bases from V and 7 from J, leaving 11 bases between them. The CDR3 has 12 amino acids. Here the CDR3 DNA reads TGTGCCAGCAGTTCAGGGGGGCAGGAGCAGTACTTC. Translation: CASSSGGQEQYF.

This clonotype was seen ten or more times. The CDR3 here is CASSLMRDGEQFF. The CDR3 bases are TGTGCCAGCAGTTTGATGCGGGACGGTGAGCAGTTCTTC. This chain uses TRBV12-3 or TRBV12-4 with TRBJ2-1; possible D gene TRBD2, 6 bases. V was shortened by 3 bases and J by 9 bases, with 12 bases between the two germline ends. The CDR3 is 13 amino acids.